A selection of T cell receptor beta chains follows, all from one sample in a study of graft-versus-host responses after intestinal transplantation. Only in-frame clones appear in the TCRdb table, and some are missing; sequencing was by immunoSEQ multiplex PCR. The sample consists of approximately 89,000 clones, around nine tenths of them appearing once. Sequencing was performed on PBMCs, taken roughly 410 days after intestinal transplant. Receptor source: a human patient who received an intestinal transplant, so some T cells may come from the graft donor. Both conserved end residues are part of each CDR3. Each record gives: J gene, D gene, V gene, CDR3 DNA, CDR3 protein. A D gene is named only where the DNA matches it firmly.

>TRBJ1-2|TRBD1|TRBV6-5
TGTGCCAGCACCTCTAGAGGACAGGGGCTCGGTGGCTACACCTTC
CASTSRGQGLGGYTF
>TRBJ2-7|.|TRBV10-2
TGCGCCAGCAGTGAGCAGGCGCACTACGAGCAGTACTTC
CASSEQAHYEQYF
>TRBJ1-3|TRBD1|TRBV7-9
TGTGCCAGCAGCTTGGGACAGGCTGGAAACACCATATATTTT
CASSLGQAGNTIYF
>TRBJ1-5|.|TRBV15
TGTGCCACCAGCAGAGATCCGCCACAGGACAGCAATCAGCCCCAGCATTTT
CATSRDPPQDSNQPQHF
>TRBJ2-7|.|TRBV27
TGTGCCAGCAGCCCCGGCAGCTCCTACGAGCAGTACTTC
CASSPGSSYEQYF
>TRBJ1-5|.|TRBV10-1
TGCGCCTTCGGGGGGGGGCGCCCCCCCCAGCCCCAGCATTTT
CAFGGGRPPQPQHF
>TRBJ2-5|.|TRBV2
TGTGCCACCCAGCGGTCCCAAAAGACCCAGTACTTC
CATQRSQKTQYF
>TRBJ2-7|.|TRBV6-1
TGTGCCAGCACCACCAGGGGATGGACCTACGAGCAGTACTTC
CASTTRGWTYEQYF
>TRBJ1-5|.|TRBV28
TGTGCCAGCAGGAGACCCGTCGATCAGCCCCAGCATTTT
CASRRPVDQPQHF
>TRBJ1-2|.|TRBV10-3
TGTGCCATCCAGGACGGAGGGGTCTATGGCTACACCTTC
CAIQDGGVYGYTF
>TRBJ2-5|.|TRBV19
TGTGCCAGTAGGGGCGGGGTAGGCGAGACCCAGTACTTC
CASRGGVGETQYF
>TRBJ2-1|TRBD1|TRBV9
TGTGCCAGCCAGGGGGAGTACAATGAGCAGTTCTTC
CASQGEYNEQFF
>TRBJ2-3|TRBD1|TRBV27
TGTGCCAGTAGCCCGGCGACAGGGTTCTCTGGTACGCAGTATTTT
CASSPATGFSGTQYF
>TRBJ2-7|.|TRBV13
TGTGCCAGCAGCTTAGCGGGGTCCAACGAGCAGTACTTC
CASSLAGSNEQYF
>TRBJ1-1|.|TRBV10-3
TGTGCCATCAGTGAGGCCCGGGGCACTGAAGCTTTCTTT
CAISEARGTEAFF
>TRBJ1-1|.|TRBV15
TGTGCCACCAGTACGGCGGGCACTGAAGCTTTCTTT
CATSTAGTEAFF
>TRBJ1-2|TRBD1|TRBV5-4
TGTGCCAGCAGCGGACTGGACAGGGGGGACTATGGCTACACCTTC
CASSGLDRGDYGYTF
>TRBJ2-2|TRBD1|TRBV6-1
TGTGCCAACGCCCCGGACAGGGATACCGGGGAGCTGTTTTTT
CANAPDRDTGELFF
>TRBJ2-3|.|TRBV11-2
TGTGCCAGCAGCTTAGCCCCCATTCAGGCGCAGTATTTT
CASSLAPIQAQYF